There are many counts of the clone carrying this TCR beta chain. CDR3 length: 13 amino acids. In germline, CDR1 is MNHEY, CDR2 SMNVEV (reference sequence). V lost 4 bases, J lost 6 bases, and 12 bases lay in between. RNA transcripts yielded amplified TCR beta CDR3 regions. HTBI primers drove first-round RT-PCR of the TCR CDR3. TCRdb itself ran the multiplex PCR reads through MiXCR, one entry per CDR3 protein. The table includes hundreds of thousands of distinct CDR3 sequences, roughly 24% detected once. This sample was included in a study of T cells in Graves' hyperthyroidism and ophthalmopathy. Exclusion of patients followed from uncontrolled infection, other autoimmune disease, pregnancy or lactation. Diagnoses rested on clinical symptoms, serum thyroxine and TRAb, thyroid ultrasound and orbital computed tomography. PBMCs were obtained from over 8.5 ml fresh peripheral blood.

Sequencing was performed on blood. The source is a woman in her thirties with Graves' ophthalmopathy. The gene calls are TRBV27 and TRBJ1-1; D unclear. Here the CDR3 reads CASSSPGSAEAFF. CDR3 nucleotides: TGTGCCAGCAGTTCCCCGGGCTCGGCTGAAGCTTTCTTT.